This passage covers 16 T cell receptor beta chains from one sample sequenced in a study of T cell responses to AZD1222 COVID-19 vaccine. Profiled with immunoSEQ multiplex PCR; TCRdb holds only in-frame clones, not every one. Here the sample spans more than 110,000 clones, approximately 92% being singletons. Sequenced here: peripheral blood, sampled 28 days after the second AZD1222 dose. The receptors were gathered from an adult who received the AZD1222 COVID-19 vaccine.

This clone was counted once. The chain is built from TRBV7-6 and TRBJ2-1, with D hard to call. Germline CDR1 is SGHVS and CDR2 is FNYEAQ. The CDR3 totals 15 residues. V was trimmed by 5 bases and J by 2 bases, leaving 13 bases between them. DNA for the CDR3: TGTGCCAGCAGCATGCTAAACGAACCCTACAATGAGCAGTTCTTC. Its translation is CASSMLNEPYNEQFF.

This chain uses TRBV11-2 with TRBJ2-1; D might be TRBD2 (7 bases). Trimming pared 5 bases from V and 6 bases from J, leaving 17 bases between. The V gene's germline CDR1 is SGHAT and CDR2 FQNNGV. CDR3 length: 15 amino acids. DNA of the CDR3: TGTGCCAGCAGCCCCACTTTGGGAGGGGGCAATGAGCAGTTCTTC. Translation gives CASSPTLGGGNEQFF.

The chain is built from TRBV5-1 and TRBJ2-2; no definite D call. Germline lookup yields CDR1 SGHRS and CDR2 YFSETQ. Deletions cut 0 bases from V and 4 bases from J, with 4 bases between. This CDR3 contains 13 residues. CDR3 sequence: CASSLGSTGELFF. The DNA for the CDR3 is TGCGCCAGCAGCTTGGGTTCCACCGGGGAGCTGTTTTTT. Looking up the rest from reference TRBV5-1 and TRBJ2-2 gives the full variable domain: KAGVTQTPRYLIKTRGQQVTLSCSPISGHRSVSWYQQTPGQGLQFLFEYFSETQRNKGNFPGRFSGRQFSNSRSEMNVSTLELGDSALYLCASSLGSTGELFFGEGSRLTVL.

The chain recombines TRBV3-1 (or the pseudogene TRBV3-2) with TRBJ1-4, with D tentatively TRBD1 (6 bases). The CDR3 runs 21 residues. Per germline, CDR1 LGHDT and CDR2 YNNKEL (reference sequence). The V end lost 4 bases, the J end lost 0 bases, and 27 bases lay between the germline ends. CDR3 in amino acids: CASSLNPGHAKNPATNEKLFF. CDR3 in DNA: TGTGCCAGCAGCCTTAACCCGGGACATGCTAAAAACCCAGCAACTAATGAAAAACTGTTTTTT.

The rearrangement links TRBV7-3 to TRBJ2-3, with 9 bases matching TRBD2. The CDR3 is 18 amino acids. V shed 2 bases and J 1 base; nucleotides not matched to a gene: 10. CDR1 and CDR2 from the germline V gene are SGHTA and FQGTGA. This chain's CDR3 is CASSLRGLASPGTDTQYF. CDR3 bases: TGTGCCAGCAGCTTACGGGGACTAGCATCCCCTGGCACAGATACGCAGTATTTT.

This clone was seen once. The V gene is TRBV6-5, the J gene TRBJ2-7, with 7 bases aligning to TRBD1. From germline, CDR1 is MNHEY and CDR2 SVGAGI. CDR3 length: 15 amino acids. Trimming took 5 bases from V and 3 from J; bases not matched to a gene: 10. The CDR3 loop is CASSLFGTDFYEQYF. CDR3 nucleotides: TGTGCCAGCAGTCTATTCGGGACAGATTTCTACGAGCAGTACTTC.

J is TRBJ2-3 and V is TRBV11-3; TRBD1 matches at 7 bases. V shed 5 bases and J 4 bases; nucleotides not matched to a gene: 6. Per germline, CDR1 SGHNT and CDR2 YENEEA. This CDR3 region has 14 residues. CDR3 in amino acids: CASSQIGGPDTQYF. The CDR3 DNA follows: TGTGCCAGCAGCCAAATAGGGGGCCCAGATACGCAGTATTTT.

V gene TRBV19 combines with J gene TRBJ1-2, with TRBD1 matching 12 bases. The CDR3 contains 18 residues. V lost 6 bases, J lost 2 bases, and 13 bases stayed unmatched. CDR1 is LNHDA and CDR2 is SQIVND in the germline V gene (reference sequence). DNA of the CDR3: TGTGCCAGTAGCAACCTTCCCGGGACAGGGGGCCGAAACTATGGCTACACCTTC. It specifies CASSNLPGTGGRNYGYTF. The full variable domain, in which reference TRBV19 and TRBJ1-2 provide the parts outside the CDR3, is DGGITQSPKYLFRKEGQNVTLSCEQNLNHDAMYWYRQDPGQGLRLIYYSQIVNDFQKGDIAEGYSVSREKKESFPLTVTSAQKNPTAFYLCASSNLPGTGGRNYGYTFGSGTRLTVV.

The CDR3 coding sequence is TGTGCCAGCAGCGTAGGGGGGACAGGGAGGGCAGATACGCAGTATTTT. It specifies CASSVGGTGRADTQYF. This sequence joins TRBV7-2 and TRBJ2-3; 9 nucleotides line up with TRBD1. Germline values: CDR1 SGHTA, CDR2 FQGNSA. The ends lost 5 bases at V and 4 bases at J; junction bases unmatched: 10. The CDR3 extends over 16 amino acids.

V is TRBV19 and J is TRBJ2-1, with TRBD2 matching over 12 bases. The trim removed 0 bases at V and 15 bases at J, leaving 12 bases unmatched. The CDR3 has 16 amino acids. CDR1 LNHDA and CDR2 SQIVND come from the germline V gene (reference sequence). The CDR3 here is CASSIDMTSGGRGPFF. Here the CDR3 DNA reads TGTGCCAGTAGTATAGATATGACTAGCGGGGGCAGGGGTCCGTTCTTC.

This chain connects TRBV25-1 to TRBJ2-1; TRBD1 might be the D (6 bases). Germline loops: CDR1 MGHDK, CDR2 SYGVNS. The germline V and J ends were trimmed by 3 bases and 0 bases, with 9 bases remaining between them. The CDR3 has 15 residues. CDR3 bases: TGTGCCAGCAGTGAGGGGGCCAGCTCCTACAATGAGCAGTTCTTC. Its translation is CASSEGASSYNEQFF.

There are a few counts of this clone. V gene TRBV27 combines with J gene TRBJ1-4; the D gene is possibly TRBD1 (6 bases). This CDR3 is built from 14 residues. Germline values: CDR1 MNHEY, CDR2 SMNVEV (reference sequence). The V and J ends lost 2 bases and 5 bases respectively, with 9 bases between them. In nucleotides, the CDR3 is TGTGCCAGCAGTTTACAGGGGAGGAATGAAAAACTGTTTTTT. This encodes CASSLQGRNEKLFF.

The V call is TRBV5-1, the J call TRBJ1-2, with a possible D match to TRBD1 (5 bases). The CDR3 has 14 amino acids. Trimming removed 0 bases at V and 6 bases at J, with 12 bases between. The germline V gene has CDR1 SGHRS and CDR2 YFSETQ. The CDR3 protein is CASSLGQGLNGYTF. CDR3 nucleotides: TGCGCCAGCAGCTTGGGTCAGGGTCTGAATGGCTACACCTTC.

This clone has just a few counts. The genes are TRBV14 and TRBJ2-7; D ambiguous. The CDR3 extends over 11 amino acids. From germline, CDR1 is SGHDN and CDR2 FVKESK. The V end lost 1 base, the J end lost 6 bases, and 4 bases lay between the germline ends. CDR3 in DNA: TGTGCCAGCAGCCAAGGTCGCGAGCAGTACTTC. This encodes CASSQGREQYF.

The chain combines TRBV28 with TRBJ1-3, with D unclear. Per the germline V gene, CDR1 is MDHEN and CDR2 is SYDVKM. CDR3 length: 14 residues. V was pared by 6 bases and J by 3 bases, with 12 bases between. DNA for the CDR3: TGTGCCAGCAGGACATCCGAAGGTGGAAACACCATATATTTT. Translating gives CASRTSEGGNTIYF. The full variable domain, with the rest looked up from reference TRBV28 and TRBJ1-3, is DVKVTQSSRYLVKRTGEKVFLECVQDMDHENMFWYRQDPGLGLRLIYFSYDVKMKEKGDIPEGYSVSREKKERFSLILESASTNQTSMYLCASRTSEGGNTIYFGEGSWLTVV.

V and J are TRBV24-1 and TRBJ2-1; TRBD2 matches 11 bases. V gave up 4 bases and J gave up 5 bases; unmatched junction bases: 6. The germline V gene encodes CDR1 KGHDR and CDR2 SFDVKD. The CDR3 has 16 residues. The CDR3 spells CATSDPTSGGHNEQFF. CDR3 in DNA: TGTGCCACCAGTGACCCAACTAGCGGGGGACACAATGAGCAGTTCTTC.